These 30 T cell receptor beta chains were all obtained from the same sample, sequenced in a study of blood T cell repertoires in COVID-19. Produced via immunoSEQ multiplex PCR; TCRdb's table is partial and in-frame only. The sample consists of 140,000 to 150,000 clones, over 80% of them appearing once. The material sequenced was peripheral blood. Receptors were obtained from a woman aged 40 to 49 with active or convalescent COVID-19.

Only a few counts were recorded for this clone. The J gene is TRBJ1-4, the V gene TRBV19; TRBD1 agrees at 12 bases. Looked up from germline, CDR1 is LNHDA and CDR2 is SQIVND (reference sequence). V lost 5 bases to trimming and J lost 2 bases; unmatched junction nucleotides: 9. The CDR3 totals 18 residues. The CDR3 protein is CASSLRDRGPTTNEKLFF. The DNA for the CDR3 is TGTGCCAGTAGTTTACGGGACAGGGGGCCGACGACTAATGAAAAACTGTTTTTT.

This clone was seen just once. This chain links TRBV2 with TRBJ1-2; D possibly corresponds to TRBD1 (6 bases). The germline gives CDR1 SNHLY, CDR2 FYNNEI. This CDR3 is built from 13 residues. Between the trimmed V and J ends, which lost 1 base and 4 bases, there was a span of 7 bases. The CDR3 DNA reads TGTGCCAGCAGTGAAGGGACAGCCTATGGCTACACCTTC. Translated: CASSEGTAYGYTF.

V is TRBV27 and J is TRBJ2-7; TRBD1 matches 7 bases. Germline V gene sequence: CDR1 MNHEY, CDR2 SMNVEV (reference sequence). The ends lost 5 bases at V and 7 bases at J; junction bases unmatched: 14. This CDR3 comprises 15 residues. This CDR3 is CASSPRYGQVQEQYF. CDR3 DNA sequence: TGTGCCAGCAGTCCCCGTTACGGACAGGTACAAGAGCAGTACTTC.

As DNA, the CDR3 is TGCGCCAGCAGCTTGGCCCCAGGGAATACTGAAGCTTTCTTT. It is translated as CASSLAPGNTEAFF. The V call is TRBV5-1, the J call TRBJ1-1, with D perhaps TRBD1 (5 bases). There are 14 residues in the CDR3. Germline CDR1 reads SGHRS; CDR2 reads YFSETQ. The V end lost 0 bases, the J end lost 5 bases, and 11 bases lay between the germline ends.

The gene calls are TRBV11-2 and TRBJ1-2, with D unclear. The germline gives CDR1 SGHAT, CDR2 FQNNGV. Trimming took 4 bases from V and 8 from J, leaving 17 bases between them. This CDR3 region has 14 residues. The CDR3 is CASSSSATYGGYTF. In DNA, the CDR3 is TGTGCCAGCAGCTCATCAGCGACCTACGGGGGCTACACCTTC.

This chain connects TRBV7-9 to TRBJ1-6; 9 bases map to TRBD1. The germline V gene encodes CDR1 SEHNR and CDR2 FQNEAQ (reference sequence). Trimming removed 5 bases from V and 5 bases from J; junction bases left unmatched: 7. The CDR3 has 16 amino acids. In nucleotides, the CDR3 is TGTGCCAGCAGCCTGGGACAGGGCAGAAATAATTCACCCCTCCACTTT. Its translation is CASSLGQGRNNSPLHF.

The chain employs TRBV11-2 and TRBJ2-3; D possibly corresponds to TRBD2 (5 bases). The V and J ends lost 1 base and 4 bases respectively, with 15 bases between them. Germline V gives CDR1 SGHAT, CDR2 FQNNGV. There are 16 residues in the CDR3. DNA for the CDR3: TGTGCCAGCAGCTTAGGTCCAGGTGGAGGAGCAGATACGCAGTATTTT. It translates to CASSLGPGGGADTQYF.

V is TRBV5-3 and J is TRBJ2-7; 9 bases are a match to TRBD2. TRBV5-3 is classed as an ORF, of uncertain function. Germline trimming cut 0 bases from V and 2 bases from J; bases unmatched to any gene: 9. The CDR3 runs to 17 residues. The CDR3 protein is CARSLEKREVVTYEQYF. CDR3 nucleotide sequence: TGTGCCAGAAGCTTGGAAAAGCGGGAGGTCGTTACCTACGAGCAGTACTTC.

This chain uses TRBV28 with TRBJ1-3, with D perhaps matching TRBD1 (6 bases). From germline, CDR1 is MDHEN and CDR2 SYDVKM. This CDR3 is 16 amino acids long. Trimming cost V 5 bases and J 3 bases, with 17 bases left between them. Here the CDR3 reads CASSTNRGAYGNTIYF. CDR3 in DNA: TGTGCCAGCAGTACAAACCGGGGGGCGTATGGAAACACCATATATTTT.

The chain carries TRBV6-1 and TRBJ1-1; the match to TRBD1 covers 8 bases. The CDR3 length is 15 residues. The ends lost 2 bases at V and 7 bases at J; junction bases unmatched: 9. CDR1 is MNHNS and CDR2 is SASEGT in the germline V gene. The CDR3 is CASSEIQQGEGEAFF. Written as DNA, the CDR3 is TGTGCCAGCAGTGAAATCCAACAGGGGGAAGGTGAAGCTTTCTTT.

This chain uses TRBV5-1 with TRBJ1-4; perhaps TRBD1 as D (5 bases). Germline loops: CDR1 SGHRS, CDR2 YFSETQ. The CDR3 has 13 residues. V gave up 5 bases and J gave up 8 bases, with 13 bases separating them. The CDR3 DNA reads TGCGCCAGCAGTACAGGCAACATGGAAAAACTGTTTTTT. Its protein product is CASSTGNMEKLFF.

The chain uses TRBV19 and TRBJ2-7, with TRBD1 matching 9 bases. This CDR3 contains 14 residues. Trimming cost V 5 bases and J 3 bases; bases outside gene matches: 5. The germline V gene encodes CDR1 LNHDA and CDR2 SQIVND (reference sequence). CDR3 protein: CASSPPGQGYEQYF. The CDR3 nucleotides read TGTGCCAGTAGTCCACCGGGACAGGGCTACGAGCAGTACTTC.

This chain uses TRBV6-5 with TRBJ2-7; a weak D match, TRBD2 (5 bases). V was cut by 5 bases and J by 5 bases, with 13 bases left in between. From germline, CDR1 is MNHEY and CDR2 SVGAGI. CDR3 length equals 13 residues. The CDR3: CASSPRENDEQYF. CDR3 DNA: TGTGCCAGCAGTCCCCGGGAAAACGACGAGCAGTACTTC.

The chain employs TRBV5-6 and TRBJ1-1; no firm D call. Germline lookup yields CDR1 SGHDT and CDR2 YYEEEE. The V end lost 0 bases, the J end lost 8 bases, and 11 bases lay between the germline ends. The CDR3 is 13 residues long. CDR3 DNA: TGTGCCAGCAGCTTGGCTGGAACTAAGGAAGCTTTCTTT. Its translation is CASSLAGTKEAFF.

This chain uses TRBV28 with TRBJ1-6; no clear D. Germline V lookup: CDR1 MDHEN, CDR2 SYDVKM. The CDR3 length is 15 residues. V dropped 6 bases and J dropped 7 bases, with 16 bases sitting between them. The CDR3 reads CASSHVGLSNSPLHF. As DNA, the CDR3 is TGTGCCAGCAGCCACGTAGGACTATCAAATTCACCCCTCCACTTT.

CDR3 coding DNA: TGTGCCAGCAGACAGGGACAGGCGGATAACTATGGCTACACCTTC. Protein sequence: CASRQGQADNYGYTF. The gene calls are TRBV16 and TRBJ1-2; 8 nucleotides agree with TRBD1. Trimming took 6 bases from V and 1 from J; bases not matched to a gene: 7. The CDR3 has 15 amino acids. Germline V lookup: CDR1 KGHSY, CDR2 FQNENV.

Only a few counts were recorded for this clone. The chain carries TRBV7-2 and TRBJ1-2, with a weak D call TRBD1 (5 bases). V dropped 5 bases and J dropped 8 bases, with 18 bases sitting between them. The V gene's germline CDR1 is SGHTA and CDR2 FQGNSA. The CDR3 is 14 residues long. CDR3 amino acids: CASSQGQTLFGYTF. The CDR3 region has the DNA TGTGCCAGCAGCCAAGGACAAACCTTATTCGGCTACACCTTC.

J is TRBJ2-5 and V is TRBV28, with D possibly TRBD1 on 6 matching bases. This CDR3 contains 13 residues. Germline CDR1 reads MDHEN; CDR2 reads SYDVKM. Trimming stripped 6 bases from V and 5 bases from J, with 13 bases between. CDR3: CASSPWGPETQYF. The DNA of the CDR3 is TGTGCCAGCAGCCCCTGGGGGCCGGAGACCCAGTACTTC.

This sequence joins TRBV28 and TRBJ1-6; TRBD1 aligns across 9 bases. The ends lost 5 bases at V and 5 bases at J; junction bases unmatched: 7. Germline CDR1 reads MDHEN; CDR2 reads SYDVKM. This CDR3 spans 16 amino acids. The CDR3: CASSPLGQGNNSPLHF. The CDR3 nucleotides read TGTGCCAGCAGTCCCCTGGGACAGGGAAATAATTCACCCCTCCACTTT.

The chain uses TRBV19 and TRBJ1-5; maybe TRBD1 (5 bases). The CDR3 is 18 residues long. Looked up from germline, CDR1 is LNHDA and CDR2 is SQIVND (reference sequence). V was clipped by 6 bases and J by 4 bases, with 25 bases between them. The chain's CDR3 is CASSPGEQAKYTNQPQHF. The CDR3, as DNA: TGTGCCAGTAGCCCGGGGGAACAGGCGAAGTACACAAATCAGCCCCAGCATTTT.

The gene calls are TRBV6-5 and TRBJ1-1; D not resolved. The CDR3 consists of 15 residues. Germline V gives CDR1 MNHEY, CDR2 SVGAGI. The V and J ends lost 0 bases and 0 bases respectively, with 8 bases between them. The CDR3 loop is CASSYSNRLNTEAFF. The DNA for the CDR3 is TGTGCCAGCAGTTACTCGAACAGATTGAACACTGAAGCTTTCTTT.

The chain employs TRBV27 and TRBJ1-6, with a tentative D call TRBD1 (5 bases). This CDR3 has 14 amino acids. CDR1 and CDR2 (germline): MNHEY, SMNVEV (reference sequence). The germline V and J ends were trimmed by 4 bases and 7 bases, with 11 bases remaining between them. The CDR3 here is CASSSGMRNSPLHF. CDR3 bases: TGTGCCAGCAGTTCAGGGATGAGGAATTCACCCCTCCACTTT.

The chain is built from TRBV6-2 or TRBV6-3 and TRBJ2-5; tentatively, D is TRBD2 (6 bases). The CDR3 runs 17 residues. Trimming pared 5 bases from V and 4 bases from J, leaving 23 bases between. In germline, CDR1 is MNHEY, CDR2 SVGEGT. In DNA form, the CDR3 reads TGTGCCAGCAGTGGGGCGGCCGGGAGAAAGGGCGGAGAGACCCAGTACTTC. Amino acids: CASSGAAGRKGGETQYF.

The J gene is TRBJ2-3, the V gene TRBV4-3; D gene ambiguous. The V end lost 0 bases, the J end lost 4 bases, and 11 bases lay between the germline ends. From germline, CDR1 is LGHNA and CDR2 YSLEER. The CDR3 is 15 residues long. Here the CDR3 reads CASSQDRDFSDTQYF. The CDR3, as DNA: TGCGCCAGCAGCCAAGATCGCGACTTTTCAGATACGCAGTATTTT.

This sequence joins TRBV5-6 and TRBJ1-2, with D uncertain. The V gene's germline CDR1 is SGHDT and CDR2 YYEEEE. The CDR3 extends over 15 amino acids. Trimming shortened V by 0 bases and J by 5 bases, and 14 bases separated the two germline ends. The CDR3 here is CASSLEGRRLYGYTF. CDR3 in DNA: TGTGCCAGCAGCTTGGAGGGCAGGAGGCTTTATGGCTACACCTTC.

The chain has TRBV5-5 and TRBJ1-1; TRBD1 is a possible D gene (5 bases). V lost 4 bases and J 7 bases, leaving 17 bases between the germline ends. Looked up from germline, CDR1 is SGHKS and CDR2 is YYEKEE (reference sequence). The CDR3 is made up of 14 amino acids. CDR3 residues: CASSPWGEGDEAFF. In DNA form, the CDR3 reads TGTGCCAGCAGCCCTTGGGGGGAAGGGGATGAAGCTTTCTTT.

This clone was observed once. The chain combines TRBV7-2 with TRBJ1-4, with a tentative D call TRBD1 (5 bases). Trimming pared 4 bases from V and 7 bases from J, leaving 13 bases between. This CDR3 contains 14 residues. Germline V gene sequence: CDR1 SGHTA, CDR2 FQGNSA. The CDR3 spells CASSSSGRGEKLFF. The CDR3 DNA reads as TGTGCCAGCAGCTCCTCAGGGAGGGGTGAAAAACTGTTTTTT.

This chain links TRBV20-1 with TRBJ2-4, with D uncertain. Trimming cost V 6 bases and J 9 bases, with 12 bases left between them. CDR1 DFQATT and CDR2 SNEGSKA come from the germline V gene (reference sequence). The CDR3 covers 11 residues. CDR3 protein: CSAAAVGIQYF. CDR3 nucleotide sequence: TGCAGTGCCGCGGCCGTTGGCATTCAGTACTTC.

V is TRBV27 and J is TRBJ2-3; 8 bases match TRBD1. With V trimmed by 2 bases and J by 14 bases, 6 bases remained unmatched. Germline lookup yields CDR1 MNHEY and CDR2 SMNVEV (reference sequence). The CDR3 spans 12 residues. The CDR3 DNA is TGTGCCAGCAGTTTAACCAGGGGGCGACCGTATTTT. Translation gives CASSLTRGRPYF.

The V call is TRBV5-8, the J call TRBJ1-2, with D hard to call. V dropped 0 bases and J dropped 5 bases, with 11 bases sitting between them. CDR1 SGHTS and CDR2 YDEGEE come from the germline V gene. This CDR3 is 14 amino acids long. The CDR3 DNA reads TGTGCCAGCAGCTTGGACTACATCACGTATGGCTACACCTTC. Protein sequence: CASSLDYITYGYTF.